These 14 T cell receptor beta chains were sequenced from one sample in a study of identical twins. One entry per CDR3 protein, called by TCRdb with MiXCR from the 5' RACE reads. The sample consists of a few hundred thousand distinct CDR3 sequences, 6% to 7% of them appearing once. The data also belong to a second study, concerning T cells expressing NK-cell markers.

Material for sequencing was CD8+ T cells sorted from blood. The receptors were gathered from a woman under 30 in good health.

This chain connects TRBV11-2 to TRBJ2-1, with D possibly matching TRBD2 (5 bases). V was trimmed by 1 base and J by 0 bases, leaving 16 bases between them. The germline CDR1 and CDR2 sequences are SGHAT and FQNNGV. The CDR3 is made up of 18 amino acids. DNA of the CDR3: TGTGCCAGCAGCTTAGTTCTTGGAAGAGGGAGCTCCTACAATGAGCAGTTCTTC. This sequence encodes CASSLVLGRGSSYNEQFF.

In this sample, this clonotype turned up many times. J is TRBJ2-7 and V is TRBV12-3 or TRBV12-4, with 9 bases aligning to TRBD1. The V and J ends lost 2 bases and 5 bases, in that order; junction bases with no gene match: 7. CDR3 length: 15 amino acids. CDR3 residues: CASSLTGTGSHEQYF. The CDR3 DNA sequence: TGTGCCAGCAGTTTAACCGGGACAGGGAGCCACGAGCAGTACTTC.

This clonotype occurred many times. CDR3 region: CSSLPRATNEQFF. Here the CDR3 DNA reads TGCAGCTCCCTCCCGAGGGCCACGAATGAGCAGTTCTTC. The chain combines TRBV29-1 with TRBJ2-1; TRBD2 is a possible D gene (5 bases). From germline, CDR1 is SQVTM and CDR2 ANQGSEA. This CDR3 is 13 amino acids long. V dropped 8 bases and J dropped 7 bases, with 18 bases sitting between them.

Only a few counts were recorded for this clonotype. The gene calls are TRBV27 and TRBJ2-7, with TRBD1 as a possible D gene (6 bases). Germline V gene sequence: CDR1 MNHEY, CDR2 SMNVEV (reference sequence). The ends were cut back, 1 base at V and 6 bases at J, with 22 bases in the middle. This CDR3 region has 17 residues. The CDR3 DNA reads as TGTGCCAGCAGTTTATTAAAGGGGGAGACAGGCCCTTCCGAGCAGTACTTC. Translation: CASSLLKGETGPSEQYF.

The chain links TRBV18 to TRBJ2-1; D not certain. The CDR3 totals 13 residues. Germline CDR1 reads KGHSH; CDR2 reads LQKENI. V lost 2 bases and J lost 10, with 12 bases in between. The DNA for the CDR3 is TGTGCCAGCTCACCAGAACCTGCCGGGGAGCAGTTCTTC. Translation gives CASSPEPAGEQFF.

The chain recombines TRBV7-9 with TRBJ1-6; D may be TRBD1 (6 bases). CDR1 and CDR2 from the germline V gene are SEHNR and FQNEAQ (reference sequence). This CDR3 contains 15 residues. Between the trimmed V and J ends, which lost 2 bases and 9 bases, there was a span of 14 bases. In DNA, the CDR3 is TGTGCCAGCAGCTTATATCAGGGGATAGTTTCACCCCTCCACTTT. Amino acid sequence: CASSLYQGIVSPLHF.

This clonotype occurred a few times. The genes are TRBV2 and TRBJ2-7; 7 nucleotides align to TRBD1. Losses at the gene ends were 6 bases for V and 1 base for J; bases not matched to a gene: 3. There are 13 residues in the CDR3. CDR1 is SNHLY and CDR2 is FYNNEI in the germline V gene. The chain's CDR3 is CASRGTASYEQYF. For the CDR3, the DNA is TGTGCCAGCAGGGGGACAGCATCCTACGAGCAGTACTTC.

The gene calls are TRBV7-6 and TRBJ2-7, with D tentatively TRBD2 (5 bases). CDR3 size: 17 residues. Trimming took 4 bases from V and 4 from J, leaving 23 bases between them. The germline V gene encodes CDR1 SGHVS and CDR2 FNYEAQ. The CDR3 protein is CASSSPPGFREIYEQYF. DNA for the CDR3: TGTGCCAGCAGCTCTCCCCCGGGATTCCGAGAAATTTACGAGCAGTACTTC.

This clonotype has only a few counts. This sequence joins TRBV6-4 and TRBJ1-1; D is possibly TRBD1 (6 bases). The germline V and J ends were trimmed by 7 bases and 7 bases, with 16 bases remaining between them. This CDR3 contains 13 residues. Germline V CDR1 and CDR2: MRHNA, SNTAGT. The CDR3 nucleotides read TGTGCCAGCACAAAGGGGGATTTTTTTGAAGCTTTCTTT. The encoded protein is CASTKGDFFEAFF.

The V gene is TRBV4-1, the J gene TRBJ2-3; D remains unclear. Germline-derived CDR1 and CDR2 are MGHRA and YSYEKL. The V end lost 4 bases, the J end lost 2 bases, and 13 bases lay between the germline ends. CDR3 length equals 15 residues. This CDR3 is CASSPYPGYTDTQYF. CDR3 nucleotides: TGCGCCAGCAGCCCTTATCCCGGGTACACAGATACGCAGTATTTT.

The chain is built from TRBV5-6 and TRBJ2-1; 12 bases match TRBD2. CDR3 length equals 15 residues. J lost 7 bases, V lost 2 bases, and 4 bases had no gene match. Germline V lookup: CDR1 SGHDT, CDR2 YYEEEE. CDR3 in amino acids: CASSFPSGRENEQFF. CDR3 DNA: TGTGCCAGCAGCTTTCCTAGCGGGAGGGAAAATGAGCAGTTCTTC. The whole variable domain, filled in from reference TRBV5-6 and TRBJ2-1, reads DAGVTQSPTHLIKTRGQQVTLRCSPKSGHDTVSWYQQALGQGPQFIFQYYEEEERQRGNFPDRFSGHQFPNYSSELNVNALLLGDSALYLCASSFPSGRENEQFFGPGTRLTVL.

This clonotype was observed many times. The chain couples TRBV11-2 to TRBJ2-3; no clear D. The CDR3 loop spans 14 amino acids. Germline loops: CDR1 SGHAT, CDR2 FQNNGV. Trimming stripped 2 bases from V and 0 bases from J, with 6 bases between. CDR3 nucleotide sequence: TGTGCCAGCAGCTTAAGCTCTAGCACAGATACGCAGTATTTT. Its protein is CASSLSSSTDTQYF.

This clonotype occurred many times. The genes are TRBV3-1 and TRBJ2-7, with D unclear. V lost 2 bases and J lost 3, with 8 bases in between. CDR1 and CDR2 (germline): LGHDT, YNNKEL (reference sequence). This CDR3 has 13 residues. The CDR3 DNA follows: TGTGCCAGCAGCCAATCCGACCGCTACGAGCAGTACTTC. Amino acids: CASSQSDRYEQYF.

Only a few counts were recorded for this clonotype. This chain links TRBV12-3 or TRBV12-4 with TRBJ1-2; maybe TRBD1 (6 bases). Trimming took 4 bases from V and 3 from J, leaving 6 bases between them. The CDR3 runs 12 residues. CDR3 nucleotide sequence: TGTGCCAGCAGTTGGACAGACTATGGCTACACCTTC. Amino acid sequence: CASSWTDYGYTF.